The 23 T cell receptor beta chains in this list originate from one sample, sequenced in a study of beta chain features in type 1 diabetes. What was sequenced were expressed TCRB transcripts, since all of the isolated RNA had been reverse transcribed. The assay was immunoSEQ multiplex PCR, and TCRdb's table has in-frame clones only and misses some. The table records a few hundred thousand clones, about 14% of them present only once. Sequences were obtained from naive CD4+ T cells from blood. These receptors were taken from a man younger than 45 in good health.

The chain's CDR3 is CASSPDRVAKNIQYF. Here the CDR3 DNA reads TGTGCCAGCAGCCCCGACAGGGTGGCCAAAAACATTCAGTACTTC. This chain joins TRBV7-9 and TRBJ2-4; 7 nucleotides line up with TRBD1. The CDR3 runs to 15 residues. Germline V gene sequence: CDR1 SEHNR, CDR2 FQNEAQ (reference sequence). After removal of 5 bases from V and 1 base from J, the junction contained 5 bases not matched to a gene.

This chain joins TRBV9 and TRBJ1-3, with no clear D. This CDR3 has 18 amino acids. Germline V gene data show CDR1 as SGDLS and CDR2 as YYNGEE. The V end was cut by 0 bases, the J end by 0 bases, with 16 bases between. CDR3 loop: CASSVEGGDGRSGNTIYF. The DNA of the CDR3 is TGTGCCAGCAGCGTAGAAGGAGGTGACGGACGCTCTGGAAACACCATATATTTT.

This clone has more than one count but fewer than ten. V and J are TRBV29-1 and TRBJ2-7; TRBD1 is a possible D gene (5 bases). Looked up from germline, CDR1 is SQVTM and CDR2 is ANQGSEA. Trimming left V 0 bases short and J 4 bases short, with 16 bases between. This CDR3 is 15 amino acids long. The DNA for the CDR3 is TGCAGCGTTGAAGAAAGGGTTTCAGGGCTTTACGAGCAGTACTTC. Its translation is CSVEERVSGLYEQYF.

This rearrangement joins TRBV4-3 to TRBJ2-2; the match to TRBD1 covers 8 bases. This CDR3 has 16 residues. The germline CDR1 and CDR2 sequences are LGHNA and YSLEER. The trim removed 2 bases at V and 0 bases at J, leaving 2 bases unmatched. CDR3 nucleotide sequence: TGCGCCAGCAGCCAACCGGACAGGGCGAACACCGGGGAGCTGTTTTTT. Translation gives CASSQPDRANTGELFF.

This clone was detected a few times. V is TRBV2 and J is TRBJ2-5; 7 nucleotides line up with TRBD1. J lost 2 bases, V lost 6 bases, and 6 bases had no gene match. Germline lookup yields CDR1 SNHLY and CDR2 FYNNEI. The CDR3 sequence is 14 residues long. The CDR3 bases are TGTGCCAGCAGGACCGGGACAGCACAAGAGACCCAGTACTTC. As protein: CASRTGTAQETQYF. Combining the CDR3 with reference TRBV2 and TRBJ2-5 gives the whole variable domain EPEVTQTPSHQVTQMGQEVILRCVPISNHLYFYWYRQILGQKVEFLVSFYNNEISEKSEIFDDQFSVERPDGSNFTLKIRSTKLEDSAMYFCASRTGTAQETQYFGPGTRLLVL.

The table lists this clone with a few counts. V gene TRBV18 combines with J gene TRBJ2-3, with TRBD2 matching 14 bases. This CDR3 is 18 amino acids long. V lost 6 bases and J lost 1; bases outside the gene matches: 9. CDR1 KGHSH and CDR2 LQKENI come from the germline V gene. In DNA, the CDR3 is TGTGCCAGCTCCCCGCCGGGACTAGCGGGGGCCCGCACAGATACGCAGTATTTT. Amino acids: CASSPPGLAGARTDTQYF.

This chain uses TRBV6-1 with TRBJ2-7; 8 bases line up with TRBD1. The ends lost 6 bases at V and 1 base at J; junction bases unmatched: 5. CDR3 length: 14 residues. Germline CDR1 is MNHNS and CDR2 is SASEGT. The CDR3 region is CASRGQVKSYEQYF. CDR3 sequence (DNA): TGTGCCAGCAGGGGACAGGTCAAGTCCTACGAGCAGTACTTC.

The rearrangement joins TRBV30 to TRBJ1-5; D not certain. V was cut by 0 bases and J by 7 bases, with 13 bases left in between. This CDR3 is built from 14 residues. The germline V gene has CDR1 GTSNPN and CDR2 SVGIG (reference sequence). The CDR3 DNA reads TGTGCCTGGAGTGTTAATAGGGCCGGACAGCCCCAGCATTTT. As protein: CAWSVNRAGQPQHF.

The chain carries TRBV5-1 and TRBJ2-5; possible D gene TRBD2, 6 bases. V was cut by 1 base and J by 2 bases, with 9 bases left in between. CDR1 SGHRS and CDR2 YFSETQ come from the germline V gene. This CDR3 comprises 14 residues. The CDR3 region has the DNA TGCGCCAGCAGCTTGACACGGGGGCAAGAGACCCAGTACTTC. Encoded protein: CASSLTRGQETQYF.

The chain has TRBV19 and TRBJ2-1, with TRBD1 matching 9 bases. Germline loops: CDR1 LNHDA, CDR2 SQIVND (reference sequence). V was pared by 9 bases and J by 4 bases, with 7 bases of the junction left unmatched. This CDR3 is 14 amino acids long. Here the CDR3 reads CASTDRGTYNEQFF. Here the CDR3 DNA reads TGTGCCAGCACGGACAGGGGTACTTACAATGAGCAGTTCTTC.

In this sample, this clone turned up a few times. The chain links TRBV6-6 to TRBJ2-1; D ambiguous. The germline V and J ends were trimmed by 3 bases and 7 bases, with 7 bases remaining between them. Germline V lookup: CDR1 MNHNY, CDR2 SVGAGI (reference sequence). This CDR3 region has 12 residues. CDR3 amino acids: CASSYLSNEQFF. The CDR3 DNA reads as TGTGCCAGCAGTTATCTCTCGAATGAGCAGTTCTTC.

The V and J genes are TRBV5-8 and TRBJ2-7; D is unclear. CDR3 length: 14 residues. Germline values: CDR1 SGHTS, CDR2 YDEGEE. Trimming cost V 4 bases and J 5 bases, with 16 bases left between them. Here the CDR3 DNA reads TGTGCCAGCAGCCCCGGCTTCGCTCAGGACGAGCAGTACGTC. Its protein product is CASSPGFAQDEQYV.

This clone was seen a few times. CDR3 region: CASSSYRGEDWNEQFF. The CDR3 nucleotides read TGTGCCAGCAGCTCTTACAGGGGCGAGGATTGGAATGAGCAGTTCTTC. V gene TRBV7-3 combines with J gene TRBJ2-1; 7 bases fit TRBD1. The CDR3 totals 16 residues. Germline trimming cut 4 bases from V and 7 bases from J; bases unmatched to any gene: 13. The germline V gene encodes CDR1 SGHTA and CDR2 FQGTGA.

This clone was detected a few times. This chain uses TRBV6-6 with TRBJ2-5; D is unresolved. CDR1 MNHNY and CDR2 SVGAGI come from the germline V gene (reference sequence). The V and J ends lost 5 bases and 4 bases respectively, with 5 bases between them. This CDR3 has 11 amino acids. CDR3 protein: CASSGRETQYF. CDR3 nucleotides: TGTGCCAGCAGTGGCAGAGAGACCCAGTACTTC.

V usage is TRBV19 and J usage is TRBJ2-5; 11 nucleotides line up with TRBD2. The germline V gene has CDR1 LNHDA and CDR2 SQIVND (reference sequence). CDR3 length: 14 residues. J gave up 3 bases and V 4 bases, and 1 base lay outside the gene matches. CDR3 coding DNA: TGTGCCAGTAGTAGACTAGCGGGAAAAGAGACCCAGTACTTC. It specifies CASSRLAGKETQYF.

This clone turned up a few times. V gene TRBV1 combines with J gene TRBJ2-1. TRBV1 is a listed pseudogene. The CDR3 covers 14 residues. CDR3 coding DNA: TGCACCAGCAGCCGGACTCCCAGGGACAATGAGCAGTTCTTC. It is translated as CTSSRTPRDNEQFF.

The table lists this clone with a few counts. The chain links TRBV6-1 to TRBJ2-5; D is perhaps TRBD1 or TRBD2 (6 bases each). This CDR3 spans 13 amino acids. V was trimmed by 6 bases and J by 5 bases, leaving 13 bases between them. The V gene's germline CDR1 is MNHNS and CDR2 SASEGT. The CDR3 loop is CASSLGGRETQYF. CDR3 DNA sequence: TGTGCCAGCAGCCTCGGGGGCCGGGAGACCCAGTACTTC.

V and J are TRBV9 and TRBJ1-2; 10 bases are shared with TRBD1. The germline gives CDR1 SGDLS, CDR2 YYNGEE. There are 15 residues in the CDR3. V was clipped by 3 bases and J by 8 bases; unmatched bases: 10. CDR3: CASSAGTGEWQGYTF. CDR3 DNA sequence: TGTGCCAGCAGCGCTGGGACAGGGGAGTGGCAAGGCTACACCTTC.

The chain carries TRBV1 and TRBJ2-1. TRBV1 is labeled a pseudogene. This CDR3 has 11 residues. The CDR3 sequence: CTSSLGDEQFF. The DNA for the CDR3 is TGCACCAGCAGCCTTGGTGATGAGCAGTTCTTC.

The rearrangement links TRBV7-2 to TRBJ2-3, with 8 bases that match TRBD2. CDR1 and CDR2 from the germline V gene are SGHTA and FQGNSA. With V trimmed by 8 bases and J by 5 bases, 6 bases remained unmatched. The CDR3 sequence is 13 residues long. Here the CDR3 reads CASLAGGRDTQYF. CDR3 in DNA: TGTGCCAGCCTGGCGGGGGGCCGAGATACGCAGTATTTT.

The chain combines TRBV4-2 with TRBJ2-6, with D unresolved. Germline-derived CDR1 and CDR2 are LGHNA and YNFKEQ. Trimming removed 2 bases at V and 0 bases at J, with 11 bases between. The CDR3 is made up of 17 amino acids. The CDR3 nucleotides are TGTGCCAGCAGCCAACCCGGGCAGCGCTCTGGGGCCAACGTCCTGACTTTC. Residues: CASSQPGQRSGANVLTF.

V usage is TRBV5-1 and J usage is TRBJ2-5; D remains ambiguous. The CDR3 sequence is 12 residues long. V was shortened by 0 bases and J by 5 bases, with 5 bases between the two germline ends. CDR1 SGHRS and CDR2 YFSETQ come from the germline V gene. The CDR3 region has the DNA TGCGCCAGCAGCTTGGATTCGGAGACCCAGTACTTC. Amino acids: CASSLDSETQYF.

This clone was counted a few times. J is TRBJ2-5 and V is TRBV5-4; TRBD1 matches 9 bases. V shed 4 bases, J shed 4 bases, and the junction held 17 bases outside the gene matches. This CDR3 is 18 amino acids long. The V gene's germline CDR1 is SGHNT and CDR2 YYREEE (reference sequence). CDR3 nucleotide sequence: TGTGCCAGCAGCATACGGGACAGGGCCTACTCTCGGGGAGAGACCCAGTACTTC. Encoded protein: CASSIRDRAYSRGETQYF.